This T cell receptor (beta chain) originates from a study of vaccination effects on CD4 cells after COVID-19. Remarks on this clone: The target antigen is unknown.

With the ViraFEST assay, the study expanded antigen-specific CD4+ T cells using viral peptide pools, then sequenced them. Subsequent to a culture period of around 10 days, CD4+ T cells were isolated. The infection with SARS-CoV-2 (confirmed by PCR) occurred in this person between March and December 2020. Data came from immunoSEQ multiplex PCR; TCRdb stores just in-frame clones and leaves some out. The sample has 55,000 or so clones, under 80% seen once; the top ten hold around 5.5%. The receptor was derived from a human donor who had a prior SARS-CoV-2 infection. The starting material was CD4+ T cells from PBMCs cultured with HIV peptides, obtained before COVID-19 vaccination. This sample's subset: HIV-1 Nef peptide pool negative control/reference culture.

CDR3 DNA: TGTGCCAGCAGCCCCAGGTGGGGGGCAGGGATTGAAAAACTGTTTTTT. Protein sequence: CASSPRWGAGIEKLFF. The chain links TRBV3-1 (or the pseudogene TRBV3-2) to TRBJ1-4, with a weak D call TRBD1 (6 bases). Germline assignment: CDR1 LGHDT and CDR2 YNNKEL (reference sequence). This CDR3 has 16 amino acids. With 4 bases removed from V and 7 bases from J, the gap between germline ends came to 19 bases.